These 23 T cell receptor beta chains were all obtained from the same sample, sequenced in a study of T cells expressing NK-cell markers. From the 5' RACE reads, TCRdb lists one entry per CDR3 protein and no DNA. Its listing shows a few hundred thousand distinct CDR3 sequences. Material for sequencing was blood T cells: a sorted CD56 or NKG2C T cell subset, CD4+ or CD8+ T cells, or bulk PBMC T cells (not recorded which). These receptors were taken from a young man in good health.

The chain joins TRBV21-1 to TRBJ2-7; absent DNA, TCRdb's TRBD1 call cannot be checked. TRBV21-1 is termed a pseudogene. This CDR3 is 16 amino acids long. This chain's CDR3 is CASSKDPMGSPLEQYF.

The J gene is TRBJ2-7, the V gene TRBV29-1; TCRdb gives TRBD1 as the D gene, but with no DNA this cannot be confirmed. Germline values: CDR1 SQVTM, CDR2 ANQGSEA. The CDR3 covers 16 residues. This CDR3 is CSVEAQGQGLSYEQYF.

The J gene is TRBJ2-5, the V gene TRBV7-9; TCRdb picks TRBD2, but there is no DNA to check that call. Looked up from germline, CDR1 is SEHNR and CDR2 is FQNEAQ (reference sequence). The CDR3 spans 16 residues. CDR3 loop: CASSLVLQRETETQYF.

The J gene is TRBJ2-5, the V gene TRBV5-1. The CDR3 has 14 residues. Germline V CDR1 and CDR2: SGHRS, YFSETQ. The CDR3 protein is CASHLEGVQETQYF.

The chain uses TRBV5-5 and TRBJ1-4; TCRdb's D call, TRBD1, is unchecked because there is no DNA. Germline CDR1 and CDR2: SGHKS and YYEKEE (reference sequence). This CDR3 has 14 residues. CDR3 residues: CASTPGGIGEKLFF.

V usage is TRBV7-8 and J usage is TRBJ2-7; TCRdb designates TRBD1, a call that cannot be tested without DNA. The CDR3 consists of 13 residues. Germline V gene lookup returns CDR1 SGHVS and CDR2 FQNEAQ. The CDR3 loop reads CASSPWDSYEQYF.

The V call is TRBV29-1, the J call TRBJ1-1; TCRdb calls TRBD1, which cannot be checked without DNA. The germline CDR1 and CDR2 sequences are SQVTM and ANQGSEA. This CDR3 is built from 13 residues. CDR3 sequence reads: CSVATGGITEAFF.

V usage is TRBV12-3 or TRBV12-4 and J usage is TRBJ2-2; the TCRdb D gene call, TRBD2, has no DNA to confirm it. The CDR3 totals 19 residues. Here the CDR3 reads CASSRGGNPSGRAIGELFF.

The chain has TRBV7-8 and TRBJ2-1; the TCRdb call, TRBD1, lacks DNA for checking. The CDR3 runs to 16 residues. Germline lookup yields CDR1 SGHVS and CDR2 FQNEAQ. CDR3 in amino acids: CASSTPWTGRYNEQFF.

The rearrangement links TRBV20-1 to TRBJ2-3; TCRdb's D call, TRBD2, is unchecked because there is no DNA. Germline CDR1 is DFQATT and CDR2 is SNEGSKA (reference sequence). The CDR3 is made up of 15 amino acids. The CDR3 protein is CSARGVAGRVDTQYF.

J is TRBJ2-7 and V is TRBV5-1; absent DNA, TCRdb's TRBD2 call cannot be checked. This CDR3 has 15 residues. The germline gives CDR1 SGHRS, CDR2 YFSETQ. This CDR3 is CASSLFTGAEYEQYF.

The gene calls are TRBV4-1 and TRBJ1-5. The germline V gene encodes CDR1 MGHRA and CDR2 YSYEKL. The CDR3 extends over 14 amino acids. The CDR3 spells CASSQDLGPRPQHF.

The chain combines TRBV7-9 with TRBJ1-3; TCRdb picks TRBD1, but there is no DNA to check that call. The CDR3 loop spans 15 amino acids. From germline, CDR1 is SEHNR and CDR2 FQNEAQ (reference sequence). Here the CDR3 reads CASSGTRRSGNTIYF.

V and J are TRBV28 and TRBJ2-1; as DNA is missing, the TRBD2 call by TCRdb cannot be tested. The CDR3 extends over 15 amino acids. Germline V gives CDR1 MDHEN, CDR2 SYDVKM. CDR3 in amino acids: CASSFAGGPANEQFF. Using reference TRBV28 and TRBJ2-1 for the parts outside the CDR3, the full variable domain is DVKVTQSSRYLVKRTGEKVFLECVQDMDHENMFWYRQDPGLGLRLIYFSYDVKMKEKGDIPEGYSVSREKKERFSLILESASTNQTSMYLCASSFAGGPANEQFFGPGTRLTVL.

This rearrangement joins TRBV5-1 to TRBJ2-1; the TCRdb D gene call, TRBD1, has no DNA to confirm it. The CDR3 is 12 residues long. Germline lookup yields CDR1 SGHRS and CDR2 YFSETQ. The CDR3 protein is CASSQGGLEQFF.

The chain is built from TRBV25-1 and TRBJ2-1; TCRdb picks TRBD2, but there is no DNA to check that call. Germline V lookup: CDR1 MGHDK, CDR2 SYGVNS. This CDR3 is 13 amino acids long. CDR3 sequence: CASNPTSSNEQFF.

This chain uses TRBV27 with TRBJ2-4; absent DNA, TCRdb's TRBD1 call cannot be checked. This CDR3 has 14 residues. Germline lookup yields CDR1 MNHEY and CDR2 SMNVEV (reference sequence). The CDR3 protein is CASRERTGVDIQYF.

J is TRBJ2-3 and V is TRBV29-1; TCRdb proposes TRBD1, but this gene call is untestable without DNA. CDR1 and CDR2 (germline): SQVTM, ANQGSEA. The CDR3 covers 14 residues. CDR3 region: CSAFFVGGTDTQYF.

The rearrangement links TRBV11-3 to TRBJ2-7; absent DNA, TCRdb's TRBD1 call cannot be checked. The CDR3 length is 21 residues. Germline loops: CDR1 SGHNT, CDR2 YENEEA. The CDR3 protein is CASSVETNLGQGNPPSYEQYF.

CDR3 sequence: CAINGGGGLPSSYNEQFF. The chain combines TRBV10-3 with TRBJ2-1; checking the TCRdb D call of TRBD1 is not possible without DNA. Germline assignment: CDR1 ENHRY and CDR2 SYGVKD. This CDR3 region has 18 residues.

V is TRBV11-1 and J is TRBJ2-1; the TCRdb call, TRBD2, lacks DNA for checking. This CDR3 comprises 18 residues. Germline CDR1 reads SGHAT; CDR2 reads FQDESV (reference sequence). The CDR3 loop is CASSPQGGSRETPWQQFF.

The chain combines TRBV6-5 with TRBJ2-2; TCRdb indicates TRBD2, and absent DNA this call remains unverified. Per the germline V gene, CDR1 is MNHEY and CDR2 is SVGAGI. The length of the CDR3 is 16 residues. CDR3 in amino acids: CASSYWNSLTTGELFF.

The V and J genes are TRBV29-1 and TRBJ1-1. Germline CDR1 and CDR2: SQVTM and ANQGSEA. The CDR3 consists of 14 residues. The CDR3 spells CSVDGEYMNTEAFF.